This entry features one T cell receptor (beta chain) sequence. What it binds is unknown. This CDR3 is built from 16 residues. Germline CDR1 and CDR2: SGHTA and FQGNSA. V lost 0 bases to trimming and J lost 5 bases; unmatched junction nucleotides: 4. The data were taken from a study of T cell responses to AZD1222 COVID-19 vaccine. Findings and limits, study-wide: Donors skewed white British and female; clonal diversity was possibly underestimated. Two AZD1222 administrations were followed by greater Spike-specific TCR breadth and depth.

Sequencing was performed with immunoSEQ multiplex PCR; in TCRdb, only in-frame clones are kept and a portion is missing. The table has around 130,000 clones, roughly 94% seen once. The J gene is TRBJ1-1, the V gene TRBV7-2, with 12 bases matching TRBD1. The sample consisted of peripheral blood, taken on day 0 of AZD1222 vaccination. This clonotype was obtained from an adult in good health. This chain's CDR3 is CASSLALGQGATEAFF. DNA of the CDR3: TGTGCCAGCAGCTTAGCGTTGGGACAGGGGGCAACTGAAGCTTTCTTT.